The entry that follows covers one T cell receptor beta chain sequence. These data originate in a study of blood T cell repertoires in COVID-19. Study-level background: There were acute and convalescent COVID-19 samples, and they came from the United States, Italy and Spain. The cDNA or gDNA used as material had been derived from T cells, B-cell-depleted T cells, or PBMCs.

The table came from immunoSEQ multiplex PCR; TCRdb's copy has only in-frame clones and leaves some out. Of about 110,000 clones in the sample, approximately 87% were seen once. The receptor was isolated from a woman between 50 and 59 years old with acute or convalescent COVID-19. What was sequenced was peripheral blood.

The CDR3 sequence: CASSPPGVTYGYTF. In DNA, the CDR3 is TGTGCCAGCAGCCCTCCAGGGGTAACGTATGGCTACACCTTC. V gene TRBV9 combines with J gene TRBJ1-2, with a weak D call TRBD1 (6 bases). This CDR3 has 14 amino acids. Germline-derived CDR1 and CDR2 are SGDLS and YYNGEE. V dropped 4 bases and J dropped 5 bases, with 15 bases sitting between them.